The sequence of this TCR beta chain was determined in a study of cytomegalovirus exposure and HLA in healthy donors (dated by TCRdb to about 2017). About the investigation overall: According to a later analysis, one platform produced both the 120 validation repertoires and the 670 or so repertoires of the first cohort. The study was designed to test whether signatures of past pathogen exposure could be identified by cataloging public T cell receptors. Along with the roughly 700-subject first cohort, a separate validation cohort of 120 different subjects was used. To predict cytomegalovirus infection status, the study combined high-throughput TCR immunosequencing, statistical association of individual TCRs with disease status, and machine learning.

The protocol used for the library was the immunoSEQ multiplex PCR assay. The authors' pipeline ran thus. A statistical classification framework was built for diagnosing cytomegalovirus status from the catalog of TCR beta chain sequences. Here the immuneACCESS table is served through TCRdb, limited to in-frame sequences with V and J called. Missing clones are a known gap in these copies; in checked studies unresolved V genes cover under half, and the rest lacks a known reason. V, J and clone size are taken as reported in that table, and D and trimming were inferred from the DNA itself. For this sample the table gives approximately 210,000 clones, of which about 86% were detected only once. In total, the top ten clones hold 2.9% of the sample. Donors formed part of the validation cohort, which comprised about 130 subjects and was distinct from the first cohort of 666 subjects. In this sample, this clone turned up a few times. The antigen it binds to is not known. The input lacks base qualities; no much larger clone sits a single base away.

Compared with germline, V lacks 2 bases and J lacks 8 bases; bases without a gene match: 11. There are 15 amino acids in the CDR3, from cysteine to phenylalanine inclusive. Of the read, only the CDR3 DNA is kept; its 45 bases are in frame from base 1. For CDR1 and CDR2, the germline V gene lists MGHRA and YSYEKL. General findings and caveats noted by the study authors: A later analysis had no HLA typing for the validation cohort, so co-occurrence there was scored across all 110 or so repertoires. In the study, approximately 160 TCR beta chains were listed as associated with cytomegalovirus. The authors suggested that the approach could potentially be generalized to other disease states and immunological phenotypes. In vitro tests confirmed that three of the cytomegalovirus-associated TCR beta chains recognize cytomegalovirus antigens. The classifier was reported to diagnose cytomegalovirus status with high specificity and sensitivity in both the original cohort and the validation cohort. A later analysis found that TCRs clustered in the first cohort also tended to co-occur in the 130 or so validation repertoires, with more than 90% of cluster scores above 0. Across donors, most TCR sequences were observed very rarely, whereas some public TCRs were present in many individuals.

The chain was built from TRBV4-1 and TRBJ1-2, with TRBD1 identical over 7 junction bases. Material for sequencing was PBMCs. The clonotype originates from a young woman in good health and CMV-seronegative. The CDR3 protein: CASSQMTGRRAGYTF. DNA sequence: TGCGCCAGCAGCCAAATGACAGGGCGGCGGGCGGGCTACACCTTC.